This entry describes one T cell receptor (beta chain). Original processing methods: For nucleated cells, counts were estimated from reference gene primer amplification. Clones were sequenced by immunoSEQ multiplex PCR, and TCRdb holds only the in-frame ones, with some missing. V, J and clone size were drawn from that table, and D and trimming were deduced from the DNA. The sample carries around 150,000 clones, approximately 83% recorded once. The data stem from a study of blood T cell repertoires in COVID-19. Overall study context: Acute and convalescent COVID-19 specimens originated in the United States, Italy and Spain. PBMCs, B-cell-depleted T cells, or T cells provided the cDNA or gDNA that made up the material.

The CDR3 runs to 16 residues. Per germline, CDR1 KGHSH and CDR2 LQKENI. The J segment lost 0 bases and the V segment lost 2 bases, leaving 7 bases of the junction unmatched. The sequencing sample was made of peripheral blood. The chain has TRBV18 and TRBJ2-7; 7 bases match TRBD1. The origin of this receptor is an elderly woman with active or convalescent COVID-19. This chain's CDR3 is CASSPLGTASSYEQYF. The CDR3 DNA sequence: TGTGCCAGCTCACCATTGGGGACAGCTTCCTCCTACGAGCAGTACTTC.